One TCR beta chain is described in this entry. The sample comes from a study of brain T cells in children with intractable seizures. At least one anti-epileptic drug was given before surgery. Trimming shortened V by 2 bases and J by 2 bases, and 16 bases separated the two germline ends. The CDR3 contains 17 residues. Germline CDR1 and CDR2: LGHDT and YNNKEL (reference sequence). Generated by immunoSEQ multiplex PCR, the TCRdb table keeps only in-frame clones and is missing some. The sample records fewer than 85,000 clones, roughly 91% being singletons. The source of this sequence is a boy younger than two with tuberous sclerosis and intractable seizures. The input for sequencing was peripheral blood, taken at surgery. The V and J genes are TRBV3-1 (or the pseudogene TRBV3-2) and TRBJ2-4; D might be TRBD1 (6 bases). The CDR3 nucleotides are TGTGCCAGCAGCCAACCAAAAAAGGGGGATACCAAAAACATTCAGTACTTC. Encoded protein: CASSQPKKGDTKNIQYF.